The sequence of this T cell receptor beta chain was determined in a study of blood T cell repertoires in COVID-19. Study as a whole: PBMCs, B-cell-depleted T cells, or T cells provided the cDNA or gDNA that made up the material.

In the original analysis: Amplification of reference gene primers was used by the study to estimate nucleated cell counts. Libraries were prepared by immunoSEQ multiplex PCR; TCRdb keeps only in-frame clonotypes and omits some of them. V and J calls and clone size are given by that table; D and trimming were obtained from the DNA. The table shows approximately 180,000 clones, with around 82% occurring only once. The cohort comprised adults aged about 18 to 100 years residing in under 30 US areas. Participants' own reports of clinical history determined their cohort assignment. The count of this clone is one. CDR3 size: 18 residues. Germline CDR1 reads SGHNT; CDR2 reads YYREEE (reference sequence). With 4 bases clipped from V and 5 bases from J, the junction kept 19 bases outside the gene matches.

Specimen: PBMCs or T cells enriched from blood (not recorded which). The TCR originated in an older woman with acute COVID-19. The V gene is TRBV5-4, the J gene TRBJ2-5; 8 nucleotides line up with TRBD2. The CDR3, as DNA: TGTGCCAGCAGCCCTCCCCGCGGGTCCAGCGGGAGCGTTGAGACCCAGTACTTC. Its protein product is CASSPPRGSSGSVETQYF.